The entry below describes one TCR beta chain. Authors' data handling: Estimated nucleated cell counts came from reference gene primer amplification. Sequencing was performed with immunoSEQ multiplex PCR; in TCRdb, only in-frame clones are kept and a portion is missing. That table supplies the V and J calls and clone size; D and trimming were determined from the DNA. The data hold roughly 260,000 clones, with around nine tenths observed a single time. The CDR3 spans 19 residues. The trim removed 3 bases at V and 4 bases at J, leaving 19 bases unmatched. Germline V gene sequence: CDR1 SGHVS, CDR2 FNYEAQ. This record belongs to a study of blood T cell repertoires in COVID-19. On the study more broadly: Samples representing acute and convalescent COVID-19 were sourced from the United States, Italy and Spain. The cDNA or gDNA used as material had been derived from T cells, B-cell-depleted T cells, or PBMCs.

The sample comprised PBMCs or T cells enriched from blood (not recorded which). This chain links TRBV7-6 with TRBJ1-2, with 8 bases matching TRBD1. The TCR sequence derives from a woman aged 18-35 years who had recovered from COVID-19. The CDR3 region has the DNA TGTGCCAGCAGCTTCTTCCGCTACCGCACAGGGGGAATCTTCTATGGCTACACCTTC. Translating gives CASSFFRYRTGGIFYGYTF. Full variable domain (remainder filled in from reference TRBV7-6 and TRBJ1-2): GAGVSQSPRYKVTKRGQDVALRCDPISGHVSLYWYRQALGQGPEFLTYFNYEAQQDKSGLPNDRFSAERPEGSISTLTIQRTEQRDSAMYRCASSFFRYRTGGIFYGYTFGSGTRLTVV.